These 6 T cell receptor beta chains were sequenced from one sample in a study of T cell responses to AZD1222 COVID-19 vaccine. TCRdb's table, derived via immunoSEQ multiplex PCR, lists solely in-frame clones and lacks some. The table lists 150,000 to 200,000 clones, roughly nine tenths of them singletons, with approximately 1.6% in the top ten. Sequencing used peripheral blood, obtained on day 0 of AZD1222 vaccination. All receptors come from an adult in good health.

This sequence joins TRBV24-1 and TRBJ2-7; either TRBD1 or TRBD2 may fit D (6 bases each). Trimming left V 4 bases short and J 7 bases short, with 10 bases between. This CDR3 has 12 residues. Germline V gives CDR1 KGHDR, CDR2 SFDVKD. Written as DNA, the CDR3 is TGTGCCACCAGTGAAACAGGGAGGGAGCAGTACTTC. It codes for CATSETGREQYF.

This clone was observed a single time. The V gene is TRBV14, the J gene TRBJ1-2; TRBD1 agrees at 8 bases. V lost 5 bases to trimming and J lost 1 base; unmatched junction nucleotides: 9. Germline CDR1 and CDR2: SGHDN and FVKESK. CDR3 length: 16 residues. This CDR3 is CASSRLGTGFNYGYTF. CDR3 coding DNA: TGTGCCAGCAGCAGACTCGGGACAGGATTTAACTATGGCTACACCTTC.

The rearrangement links TRBV27 to TRBJ1-2, with 7 bases matching TRBD1. Losses at the gene ends were 8 bases for V and 7 bases for J; bases not matched to a gene: 7. This CDR3 region has 12 residues. The germline gives CDR1 MNHEY, CDR2 SMNVEV (reference sequence). The CDR3 DNA sequence: TGTGCCAGCGCCGGGACAGTCGGTGGCTACACCTTC. Amino acids: CASAGTVGGYTF.

CDR3 sequence: CASSLPIGDETQYF. CDR3 DNA: TGTGCCAGCAGCTTACCCATCGGGGACGAGACCCAGTACTTC. This rearrangement joins TRBV7-9 to TRBJ2-5; tentatively, D is TRBD1 or TRBD2 (5 bases each). This CDR3 has 14 amino acids. The V gene's germline CDR1 is SEHNR and CDR2 FQNEAQ (reference sequence). V lost 2 bases and J 5 bases, leaving 12 bases between the germline ends.

The count of this clone is one. The genes are TRBV4-2 and TRBJ2-3, with D possibly called TRBD1 or TRBD2 (5 bases each). Germline V gene lookup returns CDR1 LGHNA and CDR2 YNFKEQ. Trimming stripped 1 base from V and 2 bases from J, with 19 bases between. The CDR3 extends over 18 amino acids. The CDR3 here is CASSQVRGVVQYTDTQYF. In nucleotides, the CDR3 is TGTGCCAGCAGCCAAGTAAGAGGGGTGGTTCAGTACACAGATACGCAGTATTTT.

The rearrangement uses TRBV13 and TRBJ1-2; D is undetermined. V was cut by 5 bases and J by 4 bases, with 11 bases left in between. Per the germline V gene, CDR1 is PRHDT and CDR2 is FYEKMQ (reference sequence). The CDR3 length is 13 residues. The chain's CDR3 is CASSRTLVYGYTF. CDR3 coding DNA: TGTGCCAGCAGCCGGACGCTCGTCTATGGCTACACCTTC.